This entry lists 21 T cell receptor beta chains sequenced from one sample in a study of cytomegalovirus exposure and HLA in healthy donors. The PCR employed 60 Vbeta primers together with 13 Jbeta primers. Clones were read by immunoSEQ multiplex PCR, and TCRdb kept only the in-frame ones, dropping some. This sample carries roughly 120,000 clones, 15% of them seen once, and the ten largest clones take 1.9%. Input material: PBMCs. All receptors come from a woman aged 18-29 years in good health and CMV-seronegative.

The chain couples TRBV30 to TRBJ2-7; the match to TRBD2 covers 7 bases. Germline trimming cut 2 bases from V and 3 bases from J; bases unmatched to any gene: 4. Germline-derived CDR1 and CDR2 are GTSNPN and SVGIG (reference sequence). There are 13 residues in the CDR3. The CDR3 sequence: CAWSWGGVYEQYF. The CDR3 DNA follows: TGTGCCTGGAGTTGGGGGGGTGTCTACGAGCAGTACTTC.

The gene calls are TRBV6-1 and TRBJ1-1, with TRBD1 identical over 8 bases. The germline gives CDR1 MNHNS, CDR2 SASEGT. Germline trimming cut 7 bases from V and 4 bases from J; bases unmatched to any gene: 5. The CDR3 has 13 residues. CDR3 sequence (DNA): TGTGCCAGCACCGGACAGGGCTTCACTGAAGCTTTCTTT. This codes for CASTGQGFTEAFF.

In its sample, this clone was seen a few times. The gene calls are TRBV5-1 and TRBJ1-2, with TRBD1 as a possible D gene (5 bases). The CDR3 loop spans 13 amino acids. Trimming stripped 3 bases from V and 8 bases from J, with 14 bases between. Germline CDR1 is SGHRS and CDR2 is YFSETQ. The CDR3 here is CASSWAGTGGYTF. For the CDR3, the DNA is TGCGCCAGCAGCTGGGCCGGGACTGGGGGCTACACCTTC.

In its sample, this clone was seen a few times. The chain employs TRBV10-2 and TRBJ1-2; possible D gene TRBD1, 6 bases. Germline CDR1 is WSHSY and CDR2 is SAAADI. Between the trimmed V and J ends, which lost 0 bases and 4 bases, there was a span of 15 bases. CDR3 length: 16 amino acids. CDR3 loop: CASSESSGGVRYGYTF. In nucleotides, the CDR3 is TGCGCCAGCAGTGAGTCGAGCGGGGGCGTTCGCTATGGCTACACCTTC.

The V and J genes are TRBV18 and TRBJ2-7; 7 nucleotides agree with TRBD2. Trimming at V came to 0 bases and at J to 7 bases, leaving 6 bases not matched to a gene. The CDR3 loop spans 14 amino acids. Germline CDR1 KGHSH, CDR2 LQKENI. For the CDR3, the DNA is TGTGCCAGCTCACCACCGGTAGCGGGCGGGGAGCAGTACTTC. Protein product: CASSPPVAGGEQYF.

This clone was counted a few times. The chain recombines TRBV15 with TRBJ2-5; possibly TRBD2 for D (6 bases). This CDR3 has 14 amino acids. Trimming took 5 bases from V and 4 from J, leaving 14 bases between them. Germline values: CDR1 LNHNV, CDR2 YYDKDF (reference sequence). The CDR3 is CATSPGVVGETQYF. The CDR3 DNA follows: TGTGCCACCAGCCCGGGAGTCGTAGGAGAGACCCAGTACTTC.

The genes are TRBV30 and TRBJ2-5; TRBD2 matches 7 bases. The junction had 1 base not matched to a gene; V was cut back by 0 bases and J by 0 bases. The CDR3 contains 14 residues. Germline V lookup: CDR1 GTSNPN, CDR2 SVGIG (reference sequence). The CDR3 loop is CAWSVGTNQETQYF. As DNA, the CDR3 is TGTGCCTGGAGTGTCGGGACTAACCAAGAGACCCAGTACTTC.

This clone was seen only a few times. This chain joins TRBV30 and TRBJ1-3; TRBD1 matches 8 bases. Trimming cost V 0 bases and J 4 bases; bases outside gene matches: 8. The CDR3 runs to 16 residues. CDR1 and CDR2 (germline): GTSNPN, SVGIG (reference sequence). This chain's CDR3 is CAWSVPRQGTGNTIYF. The CDR3 nucleotides are TGTGCCTGGAGTGTACCCCGACAGGGGACGGGAAACACCATATATTTT.

This clone was seen only a few times. The genes are TRBV5-5 and TRBJ2-7; TRBD2 agrees at 7 bases. The CDR3 extends over 14 amino acids. The germline V gene encodes CDR1 SGHKS and CDR2 YYEKEE (reference sequence). V shed 0 bases and J 4 bases; nucleotides not matched to a gene: 4. The CDR3 DNA is TGTGCCAGCAGCTTGGATACGGGACTATACGAGCAGTACTTC. This encodes CASSLDTGLYEQYF. Full variable domain (outside the CDR3, taken from reference TRBV5-5 and TRBJ2-7): DAGVTQSPTHLIKTRGQQVTLRCSPISGHKSVSWYQQVLGQGPQFIFQYYEKEERGRGNFPDRFSARQFPNYSSELNVNALLLGDSALYLCASSLDTGLYEQYFGPGTRLTVT.

V is TRBV5-1 and J is TRBJ2-6; D remains ambiguous. Looked up from germline, CDR1 is SGHRS and CDR2 is YFSETQ. Between the trimmed V and J ends, which lost 2 bases and 0 bases, there was a span of 12 bases. CDR3 size: 17 residues. This CDR3 is CASSLQTQISGANVLTF. The DNA for the CDR3 is TGCGCCAGCAGCTTACAGACCCAAATCTCTGGGGCCAACGTCCTGACTTTC.

The table lists this clone with a few counts. The rearrangement links TRBV6-1 to TRBJ1-1; 7 bases fit TRBD1. Trimming took 6 bases from V and 1 from J; bases not matched to a gene: 5. CDR3 length equals 14 residues. The germline CDR1 and CDR2 sequences are MNHNS and SASEGT. CDR3 amino acids: CASSLGQTNTEAFF. CDR3 bases: TGTGCCAGCAGCTTGGGACAGACGAACACTGAAGCTTTCTTT.

The CDR3 nucleotides read TGTGCCAGCAGCCCCACCGGGACAGGGGGTGGAAAACTGTTTTTT. Translation: CASSPTGTGGGKLFF. The chain recombines TRBV28 with TRBJ1-4; 11 bases agree with TRBD1. Germline assignment: CDR1 MDHEN and CDR2 SYDVKM. After removal of 6 bases from V and 10 bases from J, the junction contained 10 bases not matched to a gene. There are 15 residues in the CDR3.

The rearrangement links TRBV7-9 to TRBJ2-7, with 8 bases fitting TRBD2. CDR3 length: 17 amino acids. V was pared by 5 bases and J by 2 bases, with 14 bases of the junction left unmatched. Per the germline V gene, CDR1 is SEHNR and CDR2 is FQNEAQ (reference sequence). The CDR3 nucleotides are TGTGCCAGCAGCGGCCCCCGTTCGGTAGCGGGAACCTACGAGCAGTACTTC. It yields the protein CASSGPRSVAGTYEQYF. Drawing the rest from reference TRBV7-9 and TRBJ2-7, the complete variable domain is DTGVSQNPRHKITKRGQNVTFRCDPISEHNRLYWYRQTLGQGPEFLTYFQNEAQLEKSRLLSDRFSAERPKGSFSTLEIQRTEQGDSAMYLCASSGPRSVAGTYEQYFGPGTRLTVT.

In this sample, this clone turned up a few times. The rearrangement joins TRBV6-1 to TRBJ1-2; D is possibly TRBD1 (6 bases). The germline V gene has CDR1 MNHNS and CDR2 SASEGT. The V end lost 6 bases, the J end lost 4 bases, and 9 bases lay between the germline ends. The CDR3 is 12 residues long. CDR3: CASREQGYGYTF. Here the CDR3 DNA reads TGTGCCAGCAGGGAACAGGGCTATGGCTACACCTTC.

The chain couples TRBV13 to TRBJ2-2; 12 bases line up with TRBD2. Trimming cost V 5 bases and J 9 bases; bases outside gene matches: 7. Per germline, CDR1 PRHDT and CDR2 FYEKMQ (reference sequence). The CDR3 has 15 amino acids. The CDR3 loop reads CASSTRLAGDRELFF. For the CDR3, the DNA is TGTGCCAGCAGCACCCGACTAGCGGGAGACAGGGAGCTGTTTTTT.

This chain joins TRBV7-2 and TRBJ1-1, with a tentative D call TRBD1 (5 bases). The germline V gene encodes CDR1 SGHTA and CDR2 FQGNSA. V shed 1 base and J shed 3 bases, with 9 bases lying between them. There are 14 residues in the CDR3. For the CDR3, the DNA is TGTGCCAGCAGCTTAGGCGGAGGGGACACTGAAGCTTTCTTT. It translates to CASSLGGGDTEAFF.

This clone came up a few times. This chain's CDR3 is CASSLAPSGGFNEQFF. The CDR3 DNA reads as TGCGCCAGCAGCTTGGCCCCTAGCGGGGGTTTCAATGAGCAGTTCTTC. The chain is built from TRBV5-1 and TRBJ2-1, with TRBD2 matching 10 bases. From germline, CDR1 is SGHRS and CDR2 YFSETQ. After removal of 0 bases from V and 6 bases from J, the junction contained 6 bases not matched to a gene. The CDR3 is 16 residues long.

This clone appeared a few times. V is TRBV5-1 and J is TRBJ2-2; TRBD2 aligns across 11 bases. Germline V gene sequence: CDR1 SGHRS, CDR2 YFSETQ. CDR3 size: 17 residues. With V trimmed by 2 bases and J by 4 bases, 7 bases remained unmatched. CDR3 bases: TGCGCCAGCAGCTTTATAGCGGGGGGGCCTTTCACCGGGGAGCTGTTTTTT. It specifies CASSFIAGGPFTGELFF.

The rearrangement links TRBV18 to TRBJ2-1, with TRBD2 matching 7 bases. Germline V gives CDR1 KGHSH, CDR2 LQKENI. The V segment lost 5 bases and the J segment 4 bases; nucleotides outside the gene matches: 5. The CDR3 extends over 14 amino acids. The CDR3 bases are TGTGCCAGCTCATTGCTAGCGGAATACAATGAGCAGTTCTTC. It yields the protein CASSLLAEYNEQFF.

The J gene is TRBJ1-4, the V gene TRBV30; D call uncertain. Germline V gene data show CDR1 as GTSNPN and CDR2 as SVGIG (reference sequence). This CDR3 region has 12 residues. The ends were cut back, 3 bases at V and 6 bases at J, with 8 bases in the middle. DNA of the CDR3: TGTGCCTGGAGCCCACTAGATGAAAAACTGTTTTTT. This encodes CAWSPLDEKLFF.

The rearrangement joins TRBV29-1 to TRBJ1-1; D is ambiguous. The CDR3 runs to 11 residues. Germline V gene sequence: CDR1 SQVTM, CDR2 ANQGSEA. The V end was cut by 5 bases, the J end by 0 bases, with 4 bases between. CDR3 sequence: CSVQMNTEAFF. The DNA for the CDR3 is TGCAGCGTTCAAATGAACACTGAAGCTTTCTTT.